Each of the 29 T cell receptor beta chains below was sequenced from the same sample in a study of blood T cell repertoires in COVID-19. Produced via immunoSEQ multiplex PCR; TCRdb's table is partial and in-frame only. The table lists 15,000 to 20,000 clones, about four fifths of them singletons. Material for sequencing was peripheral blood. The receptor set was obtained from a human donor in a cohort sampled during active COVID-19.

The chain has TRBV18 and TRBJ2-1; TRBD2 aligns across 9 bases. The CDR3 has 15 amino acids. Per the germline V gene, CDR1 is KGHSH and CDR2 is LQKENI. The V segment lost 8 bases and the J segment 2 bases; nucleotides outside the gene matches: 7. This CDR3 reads CASTIAGVTYNEQFF. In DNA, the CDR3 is TGTGCCAGCACCATAGCGGGAGTGACCTACAATGAGCAGTTCTTC.

CDR3 amino acids: CASRAVAGGMRGELFF. CDR3 coding DNA: TGTGCCAGCAGAGCCGTAGCGGGGGGAATGCGAGGGGAGCTGTTTTTT. The chain employs TRBV5-5 and TRBJ2-2, with 10 nucleotides matching TRBD2. The length of the CDR3 is 16 residues. Germline V gene data show CDR1 as SGHKS and CDR2 as YYEKEE (reference sequence). The V segment lost 5 bases and the J segment 8 bases; nucleotides outside the gene matches: 12.

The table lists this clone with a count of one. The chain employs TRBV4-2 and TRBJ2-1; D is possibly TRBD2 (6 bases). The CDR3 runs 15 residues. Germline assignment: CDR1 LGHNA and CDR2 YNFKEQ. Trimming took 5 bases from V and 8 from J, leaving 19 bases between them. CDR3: CASSDRELAFDEQFF. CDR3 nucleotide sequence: TGTGCCAGCAGCGACCGGGAGCTAGCGTTTGATGAGCAGTTCTTC.

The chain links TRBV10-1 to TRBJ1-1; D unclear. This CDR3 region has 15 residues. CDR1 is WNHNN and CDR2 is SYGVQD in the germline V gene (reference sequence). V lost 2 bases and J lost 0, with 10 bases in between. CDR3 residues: CASSEAGFMNTEAFF. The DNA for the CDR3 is TGCGCCAGCAGTGAGGCCGGGTTTATGAACACTGAAGCTTTCTTT.

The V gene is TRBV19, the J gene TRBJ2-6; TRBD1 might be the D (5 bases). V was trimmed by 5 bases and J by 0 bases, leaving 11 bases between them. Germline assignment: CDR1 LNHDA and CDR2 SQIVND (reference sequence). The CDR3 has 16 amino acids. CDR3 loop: CASSVSGFSGANVLTF. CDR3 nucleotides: TGTGCCAGTAGTGTGTCAGGGTTCTCTGGGGCCAACGTCCTGACTTTC.

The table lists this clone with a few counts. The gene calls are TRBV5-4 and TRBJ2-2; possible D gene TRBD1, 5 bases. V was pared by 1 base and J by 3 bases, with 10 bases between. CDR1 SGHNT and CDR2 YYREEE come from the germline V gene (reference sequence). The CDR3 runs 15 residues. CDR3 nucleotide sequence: TGTGCCAGCAGCTTGCGTACAGGCGACACCGGGGAGCTGTTTTTT. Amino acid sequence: CASSLRTGDTGELFF.

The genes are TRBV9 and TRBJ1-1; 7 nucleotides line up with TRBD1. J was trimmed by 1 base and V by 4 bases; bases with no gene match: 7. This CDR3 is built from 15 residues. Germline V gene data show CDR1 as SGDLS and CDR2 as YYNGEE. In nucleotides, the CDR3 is TGTGCCAGCAGCATGGAGGGACAGCCGAACACTGAAGCTTTCTTT. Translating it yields CASSMEGQPNTEAFF.

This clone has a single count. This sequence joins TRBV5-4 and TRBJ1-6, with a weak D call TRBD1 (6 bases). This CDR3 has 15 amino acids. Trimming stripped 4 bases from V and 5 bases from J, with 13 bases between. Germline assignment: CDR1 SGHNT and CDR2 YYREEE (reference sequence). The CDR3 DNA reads TGTGCCAGCAGCCTAGGGACATTCGATAATTCACCCCTCCACTTT. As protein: CASSLGTFDNSPLHF.

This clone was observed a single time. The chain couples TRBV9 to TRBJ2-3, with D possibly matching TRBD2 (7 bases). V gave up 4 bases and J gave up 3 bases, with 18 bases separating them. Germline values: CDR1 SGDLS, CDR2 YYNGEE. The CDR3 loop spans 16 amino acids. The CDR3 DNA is TGTGCCAGCAGCCCAGGGGCGGGAGCTGGGACAGATACGCAGTATTTT. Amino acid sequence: CASSPGAGAGTDTQYF.

The CDR3 sequence is CSVGDSYNQPQHF. CDR3 coding DNA: TGCAGCGTTGGCGACAGTTACAATCAGCCCCAGCATTTT. V is TRBV29-1 and J is TRBJ1-5, with a tentative D call TRBD1 (5 bases). The CDR3 has 13 residues. CDR1 is SQVTM, CDR2 ANQGSEA, per germline. The germline V and J ends were trimmed by 4 bases and 3 bases, with 10 bases remaining between them.

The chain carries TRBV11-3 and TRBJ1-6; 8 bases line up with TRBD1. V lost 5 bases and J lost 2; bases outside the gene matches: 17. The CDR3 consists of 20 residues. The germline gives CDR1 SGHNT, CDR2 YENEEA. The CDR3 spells CASSPRGTGGGSTYNSPLHF. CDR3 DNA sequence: TGTGCCAGCAGCCCTAGGGGGACAGGCGGCGGAAGCACCTATAATTCACCCCTCCACTTT.

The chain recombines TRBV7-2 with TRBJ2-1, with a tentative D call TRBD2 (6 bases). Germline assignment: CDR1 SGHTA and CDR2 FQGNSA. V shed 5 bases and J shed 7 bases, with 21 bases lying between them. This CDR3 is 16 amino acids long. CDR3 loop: CASSKQAGTAPNEQFF. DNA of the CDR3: TGTGCCAGCAGCAAGCAAGCCGGGACTGCCCCAAATGAGCAGTTCTTC.

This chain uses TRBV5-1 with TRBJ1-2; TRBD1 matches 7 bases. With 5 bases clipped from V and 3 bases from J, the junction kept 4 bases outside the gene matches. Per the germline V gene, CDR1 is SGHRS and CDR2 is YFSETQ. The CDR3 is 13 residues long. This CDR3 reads CASRRDRDYGYTF. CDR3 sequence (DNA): TGCGCCAGCAGGCGCGACAGGGACTATGGCTACACCTTC.

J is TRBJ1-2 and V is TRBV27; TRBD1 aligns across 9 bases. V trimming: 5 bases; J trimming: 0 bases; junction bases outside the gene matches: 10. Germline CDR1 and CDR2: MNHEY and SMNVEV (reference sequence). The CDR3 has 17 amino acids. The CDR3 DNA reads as TGTGCCAGCAGTCCCGTCCCGGGACAGGGAACTAACTATGGCTACACCTTC. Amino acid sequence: CASSPVPGQGTNYGYTF.

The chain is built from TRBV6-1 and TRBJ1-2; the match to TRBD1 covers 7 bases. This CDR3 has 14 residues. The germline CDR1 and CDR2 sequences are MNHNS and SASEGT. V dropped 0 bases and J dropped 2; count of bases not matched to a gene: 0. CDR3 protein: CASSEATGNYGYTF. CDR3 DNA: TGTGCCAGCAGTGAAGCGACAGGGAACTATGGCTACACCTTC.

CDR3 amino acids: CASRKGSGRAQEQYF. The CDR3 nucleotides read TGTGCCAGCAGAAAGGGTTCCGGGAGGGCCCAGGAGCAGTACTTC. The chain uses TRBV2 and TRBJ2-7, with TRBD2 matching 8 bases. Germline values: CDR1 SNHLY, CDR2 FYNNEI. V gave up 6 bases and J gave up 7 bases; unmatched junction bases: 14. The CDR3 spans 15 residues.

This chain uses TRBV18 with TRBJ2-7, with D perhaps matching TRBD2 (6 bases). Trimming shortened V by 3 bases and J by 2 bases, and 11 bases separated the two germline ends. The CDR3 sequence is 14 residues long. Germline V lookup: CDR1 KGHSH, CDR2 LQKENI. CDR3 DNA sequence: TGTGCCAGCTCACCGCGGGGCAATACCTACGAGCAGTACTTC. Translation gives CASSPRGNTYEQYF.

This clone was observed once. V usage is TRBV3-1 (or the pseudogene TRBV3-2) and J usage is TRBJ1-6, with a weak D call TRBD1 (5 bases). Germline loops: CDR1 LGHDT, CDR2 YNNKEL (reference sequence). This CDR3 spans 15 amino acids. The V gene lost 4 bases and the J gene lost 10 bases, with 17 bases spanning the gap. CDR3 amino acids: CASSPQPGGESPLHF. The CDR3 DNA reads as TGTGCCAGCAGCCCACAGCCAGGAGGGGAGTCACCCCTCCACTTT.

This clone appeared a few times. CDR3 nucleotide sequence: TGTGCCAGCAGTTCATCCCACAGGGGGTACTCCTACGAGCAGTACTTC. It yields the protein CASSSSHRGYSYEQYF. V is TRBV28 and J is TRBJ2-7; 8 positions agree with TRBD1. The CDR3 consists of 16 residues. V dropped 4 bases and J dropped 0; count of bases not matched to a gene: 8. Per germline, CDR1 MDHEN and CDR2 SYDVKM.

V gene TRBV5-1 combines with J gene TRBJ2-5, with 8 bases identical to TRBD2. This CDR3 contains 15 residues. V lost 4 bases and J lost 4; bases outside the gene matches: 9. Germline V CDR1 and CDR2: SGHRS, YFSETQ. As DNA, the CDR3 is TGCGCCAGCAGCCCCATGAGGGCGGGAGGAGAGACCCAGTACTTC. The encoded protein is CASSPMRAGGETQYF.

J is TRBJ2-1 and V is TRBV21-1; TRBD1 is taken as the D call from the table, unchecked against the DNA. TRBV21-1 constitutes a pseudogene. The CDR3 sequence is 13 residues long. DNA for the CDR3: TGTGCCAGCGAGGGACAGGGATGGAATGAGCAGTTCTTC. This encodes CASEGQGWNEQFF.

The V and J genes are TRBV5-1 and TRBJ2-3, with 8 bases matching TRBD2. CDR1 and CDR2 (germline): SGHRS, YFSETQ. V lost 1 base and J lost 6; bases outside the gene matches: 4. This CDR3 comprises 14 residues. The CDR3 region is CASSLFGGEDTQYF. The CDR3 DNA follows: TGCGCCAGCAGCTTGTTCGGGGGGGAGGATACGCAGTATTTT.

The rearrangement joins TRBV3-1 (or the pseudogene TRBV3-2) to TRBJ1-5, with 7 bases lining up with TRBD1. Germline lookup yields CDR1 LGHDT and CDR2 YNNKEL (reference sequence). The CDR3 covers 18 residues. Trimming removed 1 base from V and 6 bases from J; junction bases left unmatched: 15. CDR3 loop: CASSQVFWKGALGQPQHF. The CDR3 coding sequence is TGTGCCAGCAGCCAAGTCTTTTGGAAGGGGGCCTTGGGTCAGCCCCAGCATTTT.

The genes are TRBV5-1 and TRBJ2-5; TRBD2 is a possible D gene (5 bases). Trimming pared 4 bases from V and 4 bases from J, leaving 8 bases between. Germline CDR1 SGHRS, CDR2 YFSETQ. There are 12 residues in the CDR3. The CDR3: CASSSGRETQYF. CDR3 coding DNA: TGCGCCAGCAGCAGCGGCCGAGAGACCCAGTACTTC.

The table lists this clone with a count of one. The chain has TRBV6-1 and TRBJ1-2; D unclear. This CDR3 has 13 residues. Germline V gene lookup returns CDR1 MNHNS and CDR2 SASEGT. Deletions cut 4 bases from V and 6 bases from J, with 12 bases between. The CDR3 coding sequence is TGTGCCAGCAGTGTAGCCCTAACTAATGGCTACACCTTC. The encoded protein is CASSVALTNGYTF.

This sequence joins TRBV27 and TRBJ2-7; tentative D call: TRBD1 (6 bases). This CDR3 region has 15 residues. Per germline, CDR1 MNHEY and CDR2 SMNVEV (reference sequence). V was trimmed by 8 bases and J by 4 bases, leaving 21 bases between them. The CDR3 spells CASLLPGHLSYEQYF. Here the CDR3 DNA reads TGTGCCAGCCTGCTCCCGGGACACCTATCTTACGAGCAGTACTTC.

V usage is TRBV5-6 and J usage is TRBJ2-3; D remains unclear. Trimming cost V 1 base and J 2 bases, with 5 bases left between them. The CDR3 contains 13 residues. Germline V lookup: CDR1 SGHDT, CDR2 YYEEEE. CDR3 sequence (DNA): TGTGCCAGCAGCTTGATGGCCACAGATACGCAGTATTTT. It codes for CASSLMATDTQYF.

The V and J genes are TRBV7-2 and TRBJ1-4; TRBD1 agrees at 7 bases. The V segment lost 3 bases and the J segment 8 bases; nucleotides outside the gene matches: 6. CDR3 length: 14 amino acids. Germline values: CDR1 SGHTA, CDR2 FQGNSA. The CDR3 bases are TGTGCCAGCAGCTTGTTCAGGGGGGAAGAAAAACTGTTTTTT. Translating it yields CASSLFRGEEKLFF.

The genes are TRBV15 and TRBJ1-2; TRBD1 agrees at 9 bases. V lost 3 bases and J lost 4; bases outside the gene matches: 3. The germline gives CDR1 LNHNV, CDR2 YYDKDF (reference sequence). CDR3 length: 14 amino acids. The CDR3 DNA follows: TGTGCCACCAGCAGGGGGGGACAGGGCTATGGCTACACCTTC. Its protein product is CATSRGGQGYGYTF.